This TCR beta chain is from a study of OX40 agonist ivuxolimab in advanced cancers. The data were produced by immunoSEQ multiplex PCR, yet TCRdb's version contains in-frame clones alone and is incomplete. The repertoire holds approximately 49,000 clones, with 81% as singletons. This CDR3 region has 14 residues. The germline V and J ends were trimmed by 3 bases and 2 bases, with 10 bases remaining between them. The V gene's germline CDR1 is SEHNR and CDR2 FQNEAQ (reference sequence). In this sample, this clone turned up a few times. The material was CD4+ or CD8+ T cells sorted from blood, obtained in a trial of the OX40 agonist ivuxolimab. The source is an adult with an advanced solid tumor such as melanoma, head and neck, liver or kidney cancer. This chain joins TRBV7-9 and TRBJ2-5; the D call may be TRBD1 or TRBD2 (5 bases each). The CDR3 reads CASSLGENQETQYF. DNA of the CDR3: TGTGCCAGCAGCTTGGGGGAGAATCAAGAGACCCAGTACTTC. Filled out from reference TRBV7-9 and TRBJ2-5, the complete variable domain reads DTGVSQNPRHKITKRGQNVTFRCDPISEHNRLYWYRQTLGQGPEFLTYFQNEAQLEKSRLLSDRFSAERPKGSFSTLEIQRTEQGDSAMYLCASSLGENQETQYFGPGTRLLVL.